This TCR beta chain was obtained from a study of cytomegalovirus exposure and HLA in healthy donors. Study-level results: Association of a missense DCLRE1C variant with TCR beta V- and J-gene trimming was reported in a later analysis. Accurate HLA-A and HLA-B prediction from TCR beta sequences was reported for most subjects.

The CDR3 length is 16 residues. Germline V gives CDR1 SGHDT, CDR2 YYEEEE. V dropped 4 bases and J dropped 8 bases, with 21 bases sitting between them. This clone was seen a few times. Antigen unknown. Primers for the PCR totalled 60 Vbeta and 13 Jbeta. Profiling relied on immunoSEQ multiplex PCR, and the TCRdb table lists in-frame clones only, not all of them. The sample carries some 130,000 clones, more than 70% recorded once. The sample consisted of PBMCs. The chain recombines TRBV5-6 with TRBJ1-4, with D tentatively TRBD1 (6 bases). The TCR was taken from a human donor in good health. The CDR3 DNA reads TGTGCCAGCAGCGGACCACGGGAGGGGGGAAGGGAAAAACTGTTTTTT. It specifies CASSGPREGGREKLFF.